This T cell receptor (beta chain) was observed in a study of T cell repertoires in cytomegalovirus infection. TCRdb itself ran the reads through MiXCR, one entry per CDR3 protein. The sample consists of 650,000 to 900,000 distinct CDR3 sequences, 32% of them appearing once. As to this clonotype: Its target is not known.

The CDR3 is 17 amino acids. Germline V gene lookup returns CDR1 SGHVS and CDR2 FNYEAQ. The V gene end was trimmed by 4 bases and the J gene end by 2 bases; junction bases not matched to a gene: 10. The chain has TRBV7-6 and TRBJ2-1; 8 bases fit TRBD1. The sequence derives from a human donor in good health (CMV status not recorded). Some clones in this sample may be carry-over from other donors' samples. Source: cultured CD8+ T cells from PBMCs, taken from culture after CMV antigen stimulation. The CDR3, as DNA: TGTGCCAGCAGCTCCCCGTCTGACAGGGGTCCCTACAATGAGCAGTTCTTC. Amino acids: CASSSPSDRGPYNEQFF.